Shown below are 9 T cell receptor beta chains from a single sample sequenced in a study of CD8+ T cells in alopecia areata. Following extraction, RNA underwent reverse transcription to cDNA, which served as the sequencing template. Repertoires were generated with immunoSEQ multiplex PCR, while TCRdb's copy carries only in-frame clones and drops some. The profile shows just over 150,000 clones, less than 65% of them singletons. The sequenced sample was CD8+ T cells sorted from blood, obtained at week 0. The receptor source for this set is a human donor with alopecia areata.

The V gene is TRBV5-4, the J gene TRBJ2-7; no clear D. Trimming left V 1 base short and J 4 bases short, with 9 bases between. Germline CDR1 reads SGHNT; CDR2 reads YYREEE (reference sequence). The length of the CDR3 is 13 residues. The CDR3 sequence: CASSLTEGYEQYF. The CDR3 nucleotides read TGTGCCAGCAGCTTGACTGAAGGGTACGAGCAGTACTTC.

This chain joins TRBV30 and TRBJ1-2; D possibly corresponds to TRBD1 (6 bases). The CDR3 spans 15 residues. The germline V gene encodes CDR1 GTSNPN and CDR2 SVGIG (reference sequence). The V end was cut by 5 bases, the J end by 2 bases, with 18 bases between. CDR3 amino acids: CAWGIGLRGNYGYTF. The CDR3, as DNA: TGTGCCTGGGGTATAGGACTTAGGGGGAACTATGGCTACACCTTC.

The V call is TRBV6-5, the J call TRBJ1-5, with TRBD1 matching 7 bases. Trimming cost V 4 bases and J 7 bases; bases outside gene matches: 7. There are 14 residues in the CDR3. The germline V gene has CDR1 MNHEY and CDR2 SVGAGI. The CDR3 here is CASSSIQGRQPQHF. The CDR3 DNA reads TGTGCCAGCAGTTCGATACAGGGGAGACAGCCCCAGCATTTT.

This clone was counted between two and nine times. The chain carries TRBV29-1 and TRBJ1-2; TRBD1 aligns across 9 bases. This CDR3 is built from 11 residues. The V segment lost 6 bases and the J segment 6 bases; nucleotides outside the gene matches: 2. CDR1 is SQVTM, CDR2 ANQGSEA, per germline. The CDR3 protein is CSVTGGDGYTF. CDR3 nucleotides: TGCAGCGTGACAGGGGGTGATGGCTACACCTTC.

V gene TRBV7-8 combines with J gene TRBJ1-2, with 9 bases matching TRBD1. Per the germline V gene, CDR1 is SGHVS and CDR2 is FQNEAQ. J gave up 1 base and V 6 bases, and 6 bases lay outside the gene matches. The CDR3 extends over 15 amino acids. Written as DNA, the CDR3 is TGTGCCAGCAGTGCGGGACAGGGACTTAACTATGGCTACACCTTC. Its translation is CASSAGQGLNYGYTF.

V gene TRBV11-2 combines with J gene TRBJ2-7, with D perhaps TRBD2 (5 bases). Germline CDR1 and CDR2: SGHAT and FQNNGV. The CDR3 is 12 amino acids. Trimming removed 7 bases at V and 5 bases at J, with 12 bases between. The CDR3 reads CASTLRENEQYF. CDR3 DNA sequence: TGTGCCAGCACTCTCCGGGAAAACGAGCAGTACTTC.

This chain connects TRBV30 to TRBJ2-7; weak D call: TRBD1 (5 bases). V was trimmed by 4 bases and J by 0 bases, leaving 10 bases between them. CDR1 and CDR2 from the germline V gene are GTSNPN and SVGIG (reference sequence). This CDR3 comprises 13 residues. The CDR3 protein is CAWTAGNSYEQYF. The CDR3 bases are TGTGCCTGGACGGCAGGGAACTCCTACGAGCAGTACTTC.

This clone has just a few counts. The CDR3 sequence: CASSLYRDRNQPQHF. The CDR3 DNA is TGTGCCAGCAGCCTTTACAGGGACCGCAATCAGCCCCAGCATTTT. The chain recombines TRBV2 with TRBJ1-5; TRBD1 might be the D (6 bases). CDR3 size: 15 residues. V was cut by 6 bases and J by 2 bases, with 14 bases left in between. Germline V gene data show CDR1 as SNHLY and CDR2 as FYNNEI.

The chain combines TRBV12-5 with TRBJ2-7; D is unresolved. CDR3 length: 12 amino acids. CDR1 and CDR2 (germline): LGHNT, FRNRAP. With 4 bases removed from V and 0 bases from J, the gap between germline ends came to 4 bases. The CDR3 spells CASGYSSYEQYF. The CDR3 DNA follows: TGTGCTAGTGGTTACAGCTCCTACGAGCAGTACTTC.